This TCR beta chain comes out of a study of cytomegalovirus exposure and HLA in healthy donors. In this sample, this clone turned up once. Its antigen remains unidentified. In the PCR, 60 Vbeta and 13 Jbeta primers were used. This table comes from immunoSEQ multiplex PCR, and its TCRdb copy is limited to in-frame clones, with some not included. The sample records 120,000 or so clones, under 80% being singletons. Study-level results: Likely technical artifact: a cluster of highly shared sequence variants. Per a prior analysis, the majority of TCR beta V segments were productive roughly 87% or roughly 30% of the time. The records held CMV serostatus as the only immune exposure information.

Trimming removed 4 bases at V and 8 bases at J, with 16 bases between. The length of the CDR3 is 14 residues. Germline CDR1 reads SGHRS; CDR2 reads YFSETQ. The chain is built from TRBV5-1 and TRBJ1-3, with D hard to call. Sequenced input: PBMCs. This receptor was identified in a woman aged 45-65 years in good health and CMV-seropositive. In DNA, the CDR3 is TGCGCCAGCAGCCTTGGAGCGGCTCCAGACACCATATATTTT. Its protein product is CASSLGAAPDTIYF.